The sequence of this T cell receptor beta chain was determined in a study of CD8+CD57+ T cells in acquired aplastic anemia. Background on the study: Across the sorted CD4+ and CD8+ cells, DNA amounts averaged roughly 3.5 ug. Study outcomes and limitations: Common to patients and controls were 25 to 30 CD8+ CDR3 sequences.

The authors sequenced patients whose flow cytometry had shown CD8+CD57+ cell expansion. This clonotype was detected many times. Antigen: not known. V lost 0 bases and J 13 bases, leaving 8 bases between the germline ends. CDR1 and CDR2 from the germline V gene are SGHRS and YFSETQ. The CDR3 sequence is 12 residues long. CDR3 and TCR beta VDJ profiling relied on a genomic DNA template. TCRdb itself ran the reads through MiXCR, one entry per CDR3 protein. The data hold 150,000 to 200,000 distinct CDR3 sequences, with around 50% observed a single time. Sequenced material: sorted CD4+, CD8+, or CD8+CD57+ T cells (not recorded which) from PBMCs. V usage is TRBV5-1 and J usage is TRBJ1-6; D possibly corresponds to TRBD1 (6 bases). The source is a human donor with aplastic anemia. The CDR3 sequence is CASSLAGAPLHF. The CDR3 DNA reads TGCGCCAGCAGCTTGGCGGGGGCCCCCCTCCACTTT.